This is a list of T cell receptor beta chains from one sample in a study of chemoradiotherapy in HPV16-positive cancers. Assay used: immunoSEQ multiplex PCR; TCRdb lists only in-frame clones, some missing. The sample holds about 10,000 clones, approximately 70% seen once. Sampling was done from a patient who underwent chemoradiotherapy. The receptors shown here come from a human donor with HPV-associated anogenital cancer. The CDR3 runs from the conserved cysteine through the conserved F or W. Each record gives: clone size, D gene, V gene, J gene, CDR3 DNA, CDR3 protein. A D gene is named only where the DNA matches it firmly. Not all rows give a size; the values are once, few, many and, for expanded clones, a class.

size: .; D: .; V: TRBV6-5; J: TRBJ1-6; DNA: TGTGCCAGCAGTTACTCTAACACAGGACGATCACCCCTCCACTTT; CDR3: CASSYSNTGRSPLHF
size: .; D: .; V: TRBV5-5; J: TRBJ2-1; DNA: TGTGCCAGCAGCTTAACTATGTCTCCGAACAATGAGCAGTTCTTC; CDR3: CASSLTMSPNNEQFF
size: .; D: TRBD1; V: TRBV6-1; J: TRBJ2-7; DNA: TGTGCCAGCAGTGAAAGACAGGGGGCGAGAGACGAGCAGTACTTC; CDR3: CASSERQGARDEQYF
size: .; D: .; V: TRBV5-6; J: TRBJ1-1; DNA: TGTGCCAGCAGCTTGGACCTTACAGGCCTCGGGGCTTTCTTT; CDR3: CASSLDLTGLGAFF
size: .; D: .; V: TRBV6-5; J: TRBJ1-1; DNA: TGTGCCAGCCTCCCCATGTCGGGGATCGCTGAAGCTTTCTTT; CDR3: CASLPMSGIAEAFF
size: .; D: TRBD1; V: TRBV10-3; J: TRBJ1-3; DNA: TGTGCCATCAGTGGGGCCGGGACAGGGGGAGCAAACTCTGGAAACACCATATATTTT; CDR3: CAISGAGTGGANSGNTIYF
size: few; D: .; V: TRBV18; J: TRBJ2-5; DNA: TGTGCCAGCTCACCAGCATCCGGCGGCGGCGAGACCCAGTACTTC; CDR3: CASSPASGGGETQYF
size: once; D: TRBD2; V: TRBV27; J: TRBJ2-5; DNA: TGTGCCAGCAAGGCCGGACTAGCGGACGCCAAGAGAACCCAGTACTTC; CDR3: CASKAGLADAKRTQYF
size: .; D: TRBD1; V: TRBV11-2; J: TRBJ1-2; DNA: TGTGCCAGCAGCCTAACCGGGACAGCCTATGGCTACACCTTC; CDR3: CASSLTGTAYGYTF
size: .; D: .; V: TRBV30; J: TRBJ1-2; DNA: TGTGCCTGGAGTCCGTCAGGGATCAATCTTGGCTACACCTTC; CDR3: CAWSPSGINLGYTF
size: .; D: .; V: TRBV5-4; J: TRBJ2-7; DNA: TGTGCCAGCAGTCCGGCACCCAGCTCCTACGAGCAGTACTTC; CDR3: CASSPAPSSYEQYF
size: .; D: TRBD1; V: TRBV5-1; J: TRBJ2-6; DNA: TGCGCCAGCAGCTACTCGGACAGGTTTCCTTCTGGGGCCAACGTCCTGACTTTC; CDR3: CASSYSDRFPSGANVLTF
size: few; D: .; V: TRBV21-1; J: TRBJ1-2; DNA: TGTGCCAGCAGCAAATCGGGCAGGGGGCAACGAGGCTACACCTTC; CDR3: CASSKSGRGQRGYTF
size: .; D: .; V: TRBV10-3; J: TRBJ2-7; DNA: TGTGCCATCAGTCACGGACCATACGACGAGCAGTACTTC; CDR3: CAISHGPYDEQYF
size: .; D: .; V: TRBV28; J: TRBJ2-5; DNA: TGTGCCAGCAGTTTATCCGGACCTTCGGAGACCCAGTACTTC; CDR3: CASSLSGPSETQYF
size: .; D: .; V: TRBV9; J: TRBJ2-5; DNA: TGTGCCAGCAGCGCGGGACTTTCCCAAGAGACCCAGTACTTC; CDR3: CASSAGLSQETQYF
size: large; D: .; V: TRBV11-2; J: TRBJ2-2; DNA: TGTGCCAGCAGGCAGCTCGAAGTAGGGGACACCGGGGAGCTGTTTTTT; CDR3: CASRQLEVGDTGELFF
size: once; D: .; V: TRBV21-1; J: TRBJ2-5; DNA: TGTGCCAGCAGCAAAGGGGCAGGGGGAGAGGAGAGGAAAGAGACCCAGTACTTC; CDR3: CASSKGAGGEERKETQYF
size: .; D: TRBD1; V: TRBV7-3; J: TRBJ1-1; DNA: TGTGCCAGCAGCTCATACTCGGACAGGGAAGCTTTCTTT; CDR3: CASSSYSDREAFF
size: few; D: TRBD1; V: TRBV19; J: TRBJ1-2; DNA: TGTGCCAGTAGTCACGGGACAGGGCGACGCGGCTACACCTTC; CDR3: CASSHGTGRRGYTF
size: .; D: .; V: TRBV5-8; J: TRBJ1-2; DNA: TGTGCCAGCAGCTTGGGGGGCAGTAACTATGGCTACACCTTC; CDR3: CASSLGGSNYGYTF
size: once; D: .; V: TRBV7-8; J: TRBJ2-1; DNA: TGTGCCAGCAGCTTCGGGGACGGAACATACAATGAGCAGTTCTTC; CDR3: CASSFGDGTYNEQFF
size: .; D: .; V: TRBV27; J: TRBJ2-6; DNA: TGTGCCAGCAGTTTCGGCCTAGCCCCTGGGGCCAACGTCCTGACTTTC; CDR3: CASSFGLAPGANVLTF
size: .; D: TRBD1; V: TRBV5-1; J: TRBJ1-1; DNA: TGCGCCAGCAGGGGACAGGGGATCAGCACTGAAGCTTTCTTT; CDR3: CASRGQGISTEAFF
size: few; D: TRBD2; V: TRBV7-9; J: TRBJ2-3; DNA: TGTGCCAGCAGCTTAGGAGCGGGGGTTGGCACAGATACGCAGTATTTT; CDR3: CASSLGAGVGTDTQYF
size: .; D: .; V: TRBV4-1; J: TRBJ1-6; DNA: TGCGCCAGCAGCCAATTGGGGCGGGGTAATTCACCCCTCCACTTT; CDR3: CASSQLGRGNSPLHF
size: .; D: TRBD1; V: TRBV7-9; J: TRBJ2-2; DNA: TGTGCCAGCAGCCTGGGACAGGGTTACACCGGGGAGCTGTTTTTT; CDR3: CASSLGQGYTGELFF
size: .; D: .; V: TRBV9; J: TRBJ2-2; DNA: TGTGCCAGCAAAGGGCAAGCGAACACCGGGGAGCTGTTTTTT; CDR3: CASKGQANTGELFF
size: .; D: .; V: TRBV5-6; J: TRBJ2-3; DNA: TGTGCCAGCAGCTTACGGGTGGGAAGCACAGATACGCAGTATTTT; CDR3: CASSLRVGSTDTQYF
size: few; D: .; V: TRBV9; J: TRBJ2-2; DNA: TGTGCCAGCAGCGTATCGGAGGGGGAGCTGTTTTTT; CDR3: CASSVSEGELFF
size: .; D: TRBD1; V: TRBV27; J: TRBJ2-7; DNA: TGTGCCAGCAGTTTAAGACAGGGGGGGTTGTACGAGCAGTACTTC; CDR3: CASSLRQGGLYEQYF
size: few; D: TRBD2; V: TRBV12-5; J: TRBJ2-1; DNA: TGTGCTAGTGGTTTCCCAGTGGTAGCGGGTCCCAATGAGCAGTTCTTC; CDR3: CASGFPVVAGPNEQFF
size: .; D: .; V: TRBV30; J: TRBJ2-3; DNA: TGTGCCTGGAGTACAGGGAACCCTAGCACAGATACGCAGTATTTT; CDR3: CAWSTGNPSTDTQYF
size: .; D: .; V: TRBV7-9; J: TRBJ2-1; DNA: TGTGCCAGCAGAGCGGATTCCTACAATGAGCAGTTCTTC; CDR3: CASRADSYNEQFF
size: .; D: TRBD1; V: TRBV9; J: TRBJ2-7; DNA: TGTGCCAGCAGCGTGGGACAGGGGGCCTACGAGCAGTACTTC; CDR3: CASSVGQGAYEQYF
size: .; D: .; V: TRBV10-3; J: TRBJ1-1; DNA: TGTGCCATCAGGCAGGGTATGGGTTTAAACACTGAAGCTTTCTTT; CDR3: CAIRQGMGLNTEAFF
size: .; D: .; V: TRBV5-1; J: TRBJ1-1; DNA: TGCGCCAGCAGCTTGGTGGGTTTGAACACTGAAGCTTTCTTT; CDR3: CASSLVGLNTEAFF
size: .; D: .; V: TRBV19; J: TRBJ1-5; DNA: TGTGCCAGTAGTACGTCCAGGAGCAATCAGCCCCAGCATTTT; CDR3: CASSTSRSNQPQHF
size: .; D: TRBD2; V: TRBV13; J: TRBJ2-1; DNA: TGTGCCAGCACCCCACTAGCGGGGGGGTACAATGAGCAGTTCTTC; CDR3: CASTPLAGGYNEQFF
size: .; D: .; V: TRBV7-8; J: TRBJ1-2; DNA: TGTGCCAGCAGCTTGGCAAACTATGGCTACACCTTC; CDR3: CASSLANYGYTF
size: .; D: .; V: TRBV9; J: TRBJ2-3; DNA: TGTGCCAGCTCTGCAGGCACAGATACGCAGTATTTT; CDR3: CASSAGTDTQYF
size: .; D: TRBD1; V: TRBV6-1; J: TRBJ2-1; DNA: TGTGCCAGCAGTGAGGCAGGGGGCTCCTACAATGAGCAGTTCTTC; CDR3: CASSEAGGSYNEQFF
size: .; D: .; V: TRBV4-2; J: TRBJ1-1; DNA: TGTGCCAGCAGCCAAGAACGAAGGCAGTCTGAAGCTTTCTTT; CDR3: CASSQERRQSEAFF
size: few; D: .; V: TRBV9; J: TRBJ1-6; DNA: TGTGCCAGCAGCGTAGGAAGGGGGGACTCACCCCTCCACTTT; CDR3: CASSVGRGDSPLHF
size: .; D: .; V: TRBV19; J: TRBJ2-6; DNA: TGTGCCAGTACCCATCCGGACTCCCGGGGGGGGGCCAACGTCCTGACTTTC; CDR3: CASTHPDSRGGANVLTF
size: few; D: .; V: TRBV5-6; J: TRBJ1-1; DNA: TGTGCCAGCAGCTTGGCCGGGCGGGAGATTCACACTGAAGCTTTCTTT; CDR3: CASSLAGREIHTEAFF
size: once; D: .; V: TRBV2; J: TRBJ1-2; DNA: TGTGCCAGCAGTGAAACGGACAACTATGGCTACACCTTC; CDR3: CASSETDNYGYTF
size: .; D: .; V: TRBV14; J: TRBJ2-2; DNA: TGTGCCAGCAGCCCGTCGGGGAGCCGGGAGCTGTTTTTT; CDR3: CASSPSGSRELFF
size: .; D: TRBD2; V: TRBV5-4; J: TRBJ2-3; DNA: TGTGCCAGCAGCTTGTTCCTAGCGGGGACCCCTAGCACAGATACGCAGTATTTT; CDR3: CASSLFLAGTPSTDTQYF
size: .; D: .; V: TRBV7-9; J: TRBJ1-2; DNA: TGTGCCAGCACCCGAACTAACTATGGCTACACCTTC; CDR3: CASTRTNYGYTF
size: .; D: .; V: TRBV6-1; J: TRBJ1-6; DNA: TGTGCCAGTAAAGAACAGGGATTTTTAAATTCACCCCTCCACTTT; CDR3: CASKEQGFLNSPLHF
size: .; D: TRBD1; V: TRBV10-3; J: TRBJ2-7; DNA: TGTGCCATCAGTGGGGAGGACAGGGCATTCTCCCCCCCCTACGAGCAGTACTTC; CDR3: CAISGEDRAFSPPYEQYF
size: .; D: TRBD2; V: TRBV7-3; J: TRBJ2-1; DNA: TGTGCCAGCAGCTTAGGCGGGGGTGGAGATTTGGAGCAGTTCTTC; CDR3: CASSLGGGGDLEQFF
size: .; D: .; V: TRBV6-1; J: TRBJ2-5; DNA: TGTGCCAGCAGTGCACCCTTGCGCCGTAAGACCCAGTACTTC; CDR3: CASSAPLRRKTQYF